The clone carrying this T cell receptor (beta chain) was counted between two and nine times. Its antigen is not known. V was clipped by 3 bases and J by 10 bases, with 10 bases between them. The CDR3 is 12 amino acids. The germline gives CDR1 SEHNR, CDR2 FQNEAQ (reference sequence). This record belongs to a study of response to subunit inactivated influenza vaccine. General study points: The authors proposed limited new T cell recruitment per seasonal influenza vaccination.

TCRdb itself ran the RT-PCR reads through MiXCR, one entry per CDR3 protein. The data show 590,000 or so distinct CDR3 sequences, about 14% seen once. Here the sequenced sample was PBMCs from blood, taken 14 to 15 days before vaccination. This clonotype was sampled from a man in his fifties or sixties who received an inactivated influenza vaccine. This chain links TRBV7-9 with TRBJ2-1; D is uncertain. CDR3 in amino acids: CASSFYGNEQFF. The CDR3 coding sequence is TGTGCCAGCAGCTTTTATGGTAACGAGCAGTTCTTC. Using reference TRBV7-9 and TRBJ2-1 for the parts outside the CDR3, the full variable domain is DTGVSQNPRHKITKRGQNVTFRCDPISEHNRLYWYRQTLGQGPEFLTYFQNEAQLEKSRLLSDRFSAERPKGSFSTLEIQRTEQGDSAMYLCASSFYGNEQFFGPGTRLTVL.